A single sample gave rise to the 13 T cell receptor beta chains below, sequenced in a study of shared clonotypes between healthy human individuals. The table came from immunoSEQ multiplex PCR; TCRdb's copy has only in-frame clones and leaves some out. The sample contains over 950,000 clones, approximately 80% of which appear only once. Sequenced sample: memory CD4+ T cells from PBMCs. Documented subset: CD45RA-negative fraction. These receptors came from a young man in good health. Some clones in this sample may be carry-over from other donors' samples.

The chain joins TRBV10-3 to TRBJ2-2; D unresolved. The ends were cut back, 6 bases at V and 7 bases at J, with 15 bases in the middle. Germline V CDR1 and CDR2: ENHRY, SYGVKD. The CDR3 loop spans 14 amino acids. CDR3 bases: TGTGCCATCAGCGGCGGATTGGGCTACGGGGAGCTGTTTTTT. Translation gives CAISGGLGYGELFF.

The chain uses TRBV6-6 and TRBJ1-3; D might be TRBD1 (5 bases). The germline V and J ends were trimmed by 6 bases and 7 bases, with 19 bases remaining between them. Germline CDR1 MNHNY, CDR2 SVGAGI (reference sequence). The CDR3 has 15 residues. CDR3 amino acids: CASSPGRGGSNTIYF. As DNA, the CDR3 is TGTGCCAGCAGCCCGGGCCGGGGGGGATCGAACACCATATATTTT.

This clone was found a few times. The chain carries TRBV7-9 and TRBJ1-3; no clear D. The CDR3 covers 15 residues. V lost 5 bases, J lost 0 bases, and 11 bases lay in between. Germline V CDR1 and CDR2: SEHNR, FQNEAQ (reference sequence). The CDR3 sequence is CASSRLSGSGNTIYF. CDR3 DNA sequence: TGTGCCAGCAGCCGCCTGAGTGGCTCTGGAAACACCATATATTTT. Looking up the rest from reference TRBV7-9 and TRBJ1-3 gives the full variable domain: DTGVSQNPRHKITKRGQNVTFRCDPISEHNRLYWYRQTLGQGPEFLTYFQNEAQLEKSRLLSDRFSAERPKGSFSTLEIQRTEQGDSAMYLCASSRLSGSGNTIYFGEGSWLTVV.

The chain joins TRBV10-1 to TRBJ2-5; TRBD1 might be the D (5 bases). Germline loops: CDR1 WNHNN, CDR2 SYGVQD (reference sequence). The CDR3 is made up of 13 amino acids. V dropped 4 bases and J dropped 3 bases, with 9 bases sitting between them. The CDR3 region has the DNA TGCGCCAGCAGTGCCGGCAGGGAAGAGACCCAGTACTTC. As protein: CASSAGREETQYF.

This clone was seen a few times. The rearrangement uses TRBV28 and TRBJ2-1; the D is unclear. This CDR3 region has 14 residues. The V gene's germline CDR1 is MDHEN and CDR2 SYDVKM. V was pared by 4 bases and J by 5 bases, with 12 bases between. In nucleotides, the CDR3 is TGTGCCAGCAGTTGGCCCCTATTCAACAATGAGCAGTTCTTC. Translating it yields CASSWPLFNNEQFF.

This clone was picked up many times. J is TRBJ2-1 and V is TRBV4-2; TRBD2 matches 9 bases. CDR1 is LGHNA and CDR2 is YNFKEQ in the germline V gene. CDR3 length equals 17 residues. V was pared by 1 base and J by 1 base, with 5 bases of the junction left unmatched. The CDR3 bases are TGTGCCAGCAGCCAAGGGCCGCGGGAGGGGTCCTACAATGAGCAGTTCTTC. It encodes CASSQGPREGSYNEQFF.

As for this clone: An end of the junction does not agree with germline; a read error may underlie this. The gene calls are TRBV7-3 and TRBJ2-1, with a possible D match to TRBD1 (5 bases). The CDR3 has 15 residues. Germline-derived CDR1 and CDR2 are SGHTA and FQGTGA. The CDR3 here is CASSEGALLYKEQFF. The DNA of the CDR3 is TGTGCCAGCAGCGAAGGGGCCCTACTCTACAAAGAGCAGTTCTTC.

The chain joins TRBV14 to TRBJ1-2, with a weak D call TRBD1 (5 bases). This CDR3 is built from 16 residues. V lost 1 base, J lost 4 bases, and 16 bases lay in between. Germline loops: CDR1 SGHDN, CDR2 FVKESK. CDR3 coding DNA: TGTGCCAGCAGCCAAGCCTACGGTCGTAGGGGCTATGGCTACACCTTC. Encoded protein: CASSQAYGRRGYGYTF.

Concerning this clone: Other DNA sequences in this sample translate to the same CDR3. The chain has TRBV18 and TRBJ2-5, with TRBD2 matching 7 bases. CDR3 length equals 13 residues. The V gene end was trimmed by 0 bases and the J gene end by 5 bases; junction bases not matched to a gene: 0. Germline V lookup: CDR1 KGHSH, CDR2 LQKENI. The CDR3 spells CASSPPGGETQYF. As DNA, the CDR3 is TGTGCCAGCTCACCACCGGGAGGGGAGACCCAGTACTTC. Full variable domain (remainder filled in from reference TRBV18 and TRBJ2-5): NAGVMQNPRHLVRRRGQEARLRCSPMKGHSHVYWYRQLPEEGLKFMVYLQKENIIDESGMPKERFSAEFPKEGPSILRIQQVVRGDSAAYFCASSPPGGETQYFGPGTRLLVL.

V gene TRBV5-5 combines with J gene TRBJ2-7, with D hard to call. CDR3 length: 13 amino acids. Trimming shortened V by 6 bases and J by 5 bases, and 15 bases separated the two germline ends. Germline V gene lookup returns CDR1 SGHKS and CDR2 YYEKEE (reference sequence). The CDR3 region has the DNA TGTGCCAGCATCAACCTGCTAGACCACGAGCAGTACTTC. It codes for CASINLLDHEQYF. Complete variable domain (other parts from reference TRBV5-5 and TRBJ2-7): DAGVTQSPTHLIKTRGQQVTLRCSPISGHKSVSWYQQVLGQGPQFIFQYYEKEERGRGNFPDRFSARQFPNYSSELNVNALLLGDSALYLCASINLLDHEQYFGPGTRLTVT.

The chain joins TRBV15 to TRBJ2-5; 7 nucleotides align to TRBD2. Trimming removed 1 base from V and 1 base from J; junction bases left unmatched: 6. This CDR3 spans 16 amino acids. CDR1 and CDR2 (germline): LNHNV, YYDKDF (reference sequence). The CDR3 sequence is CATSRVRASGQETQYF. The CDR3 DNA follows: TGTGCCACCAGCAGAGTTCGAGCTAGCGGCCAAGAGACCCAGTACTTC.

This clone was seen only a few times. The rearrangement links TRBV5-1 to TRBJ2-5, with 12 bases that match TRBD2. V dropped 0 bases and J dropped 1; count of bases not matched to a gene: 4. CDR1 and CDR2 (germline): SGHRS, YFSETQ. This CDR3 has 17 residues. DNA for the CDR3: TGCGCCAGCAGCTTGGTAGCGGGACTAGCGGGCCAAGAGACCCAGTACTTC. Protein product: CASSLVAGLAGQETQYF.

The chain has TRBV6-6 and TRBJ2-7; D possibly corresponds to TRBD2 (6 bases). CDR3 length: 13 amino acids. The germline V gene encodes CDR1 MNHNY and CDR2 SVGAGI (reference sequence). Trimming left V 4 bases short and J 1 base short, with 8 bases between. In nucleotides, the CDR3 is TGTGCCAGCAGTTTTCGGGGGTCCTACGAGCAGTACTTC. As protein: CASSFRGSYEQYF.